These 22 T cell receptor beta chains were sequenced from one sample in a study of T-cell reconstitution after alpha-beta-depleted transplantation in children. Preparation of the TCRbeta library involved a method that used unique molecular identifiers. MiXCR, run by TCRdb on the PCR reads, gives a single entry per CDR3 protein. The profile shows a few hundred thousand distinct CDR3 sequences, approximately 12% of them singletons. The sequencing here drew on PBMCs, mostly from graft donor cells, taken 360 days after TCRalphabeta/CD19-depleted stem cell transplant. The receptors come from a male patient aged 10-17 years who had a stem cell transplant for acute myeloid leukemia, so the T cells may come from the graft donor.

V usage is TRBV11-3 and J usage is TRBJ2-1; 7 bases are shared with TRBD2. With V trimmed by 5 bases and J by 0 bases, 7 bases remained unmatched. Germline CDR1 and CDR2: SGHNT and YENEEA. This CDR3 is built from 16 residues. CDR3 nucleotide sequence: TGTGCCAGCAGCCGGGAGGCGGCGGGCTCCTACAATGAGCAGTTCTTC. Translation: CASSREAAGSYNEQFF.

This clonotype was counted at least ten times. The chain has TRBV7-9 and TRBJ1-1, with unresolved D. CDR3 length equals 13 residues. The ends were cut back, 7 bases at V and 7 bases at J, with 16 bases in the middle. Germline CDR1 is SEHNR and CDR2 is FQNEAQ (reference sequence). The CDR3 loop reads CASTGTADYEAFF. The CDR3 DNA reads TGTGCCAGCACGGGAACAGCGGACTATGAAGCTTTCTTT.

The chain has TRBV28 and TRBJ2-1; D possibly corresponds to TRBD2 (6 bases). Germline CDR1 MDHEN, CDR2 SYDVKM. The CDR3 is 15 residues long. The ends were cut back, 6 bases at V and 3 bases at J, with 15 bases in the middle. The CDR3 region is CASRRGISGYNEQFF. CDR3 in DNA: TGTGCCAGCAGGAGAGGGATTAGCGGCTACAATGAGCAGTTCTTC.

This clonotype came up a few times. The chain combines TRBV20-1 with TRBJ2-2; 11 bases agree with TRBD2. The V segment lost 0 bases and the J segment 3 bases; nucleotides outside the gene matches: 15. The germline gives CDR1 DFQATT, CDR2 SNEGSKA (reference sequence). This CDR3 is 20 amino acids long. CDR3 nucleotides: TGCAGTGCTAGAGATTTAGGACTAGCGGGTTCCCCTAAGGACACCGGGGAGCTGTTTTTT. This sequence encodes CSARDLGLAGSPKDTGELFF.

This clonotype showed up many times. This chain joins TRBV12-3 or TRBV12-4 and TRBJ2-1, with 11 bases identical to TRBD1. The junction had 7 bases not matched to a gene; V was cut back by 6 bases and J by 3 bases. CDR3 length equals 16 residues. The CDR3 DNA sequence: TGTGCCAGCAGCCACGGACAGGGGGCGAGCTACAATGAGCAGTTCTTC. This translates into CASSHGQGASYNEQFF.

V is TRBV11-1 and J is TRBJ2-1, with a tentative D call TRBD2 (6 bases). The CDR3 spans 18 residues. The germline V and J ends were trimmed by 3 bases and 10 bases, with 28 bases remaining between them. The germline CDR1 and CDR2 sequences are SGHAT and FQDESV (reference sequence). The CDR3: CASSFHPLGRHAKGEQFF. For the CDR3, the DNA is TGTGCCAGCAGCTTTCACCCTTTGGGGAGGCACGCTAAAGGGGAGCAGTTCTTC.

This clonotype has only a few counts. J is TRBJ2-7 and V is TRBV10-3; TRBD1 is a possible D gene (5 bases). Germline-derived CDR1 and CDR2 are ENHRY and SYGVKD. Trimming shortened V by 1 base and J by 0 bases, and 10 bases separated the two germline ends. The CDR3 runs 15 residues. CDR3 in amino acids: CAISEWRRGSYEQYF. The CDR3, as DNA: TGTGCCATCAGTGAGTGGAGAAGGGGCTCCTACGAGCAGTACTTC.

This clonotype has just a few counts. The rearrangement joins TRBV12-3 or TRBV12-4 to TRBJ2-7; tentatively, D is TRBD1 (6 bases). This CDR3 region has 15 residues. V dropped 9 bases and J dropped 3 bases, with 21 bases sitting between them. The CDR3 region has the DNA TGTGCCAGTTCAAGAGGGACAAGAATTTTCTACGAGCAGTACTTC. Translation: CASSRGTRIFYEQYF.

The CDR3 DNA reads as TGTGCCACCAGCAGAGATGGGACGTGGGGCTACCTTGGGGACACTGAAGCTTTCTTT. This sequence encodes CATSRDGTWGYLGDTEAFF. The chain links TRBV15 to TRBJ1-1, with a tentative D call TRBD1 (5 bases). This CDR3 is 19 amino acids long. Germline values: CDR1 LNHNV, CDR2 YYDKDF (reference sequence). The germline V and J ends were trimmed by 0 bases and 3 bases, with 23 bases remaining between them.

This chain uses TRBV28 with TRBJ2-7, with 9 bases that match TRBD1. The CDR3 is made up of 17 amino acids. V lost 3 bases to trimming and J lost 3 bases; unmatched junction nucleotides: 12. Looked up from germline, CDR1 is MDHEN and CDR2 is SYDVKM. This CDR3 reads CASSLVLLGTGHYEQYF. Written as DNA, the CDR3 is TGTGCCAGCAGTTTGGTATTACTCGGGACAGGGCACTACGAGCAGTACTTC.

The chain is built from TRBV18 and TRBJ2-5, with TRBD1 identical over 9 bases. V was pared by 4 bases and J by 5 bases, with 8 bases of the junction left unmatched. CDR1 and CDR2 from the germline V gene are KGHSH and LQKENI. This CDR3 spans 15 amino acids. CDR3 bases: TGTGCCAGCTCACGCGGGACAGGGCACGCTGAGACCCAGTACTTC. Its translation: CASSRGTGHAETQYF.

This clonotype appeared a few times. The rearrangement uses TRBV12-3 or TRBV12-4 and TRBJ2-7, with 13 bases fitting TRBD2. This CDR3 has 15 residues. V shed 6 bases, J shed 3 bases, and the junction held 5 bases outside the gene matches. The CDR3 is CASRPRTSGSYEQYF. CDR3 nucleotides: TGTGCCAGCAGACCTCGGACTAGCGGGAGCTACGAGCAGTACTTC.

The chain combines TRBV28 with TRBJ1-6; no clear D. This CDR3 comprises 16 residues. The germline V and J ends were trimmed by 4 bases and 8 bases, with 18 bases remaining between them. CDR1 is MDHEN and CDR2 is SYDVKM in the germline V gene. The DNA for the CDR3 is TGTGCCAGCAGTTACCCCCTCGGACTGACCCATTCACCCCTCCACTTT. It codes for CASSYPLGLTHSPLHF.

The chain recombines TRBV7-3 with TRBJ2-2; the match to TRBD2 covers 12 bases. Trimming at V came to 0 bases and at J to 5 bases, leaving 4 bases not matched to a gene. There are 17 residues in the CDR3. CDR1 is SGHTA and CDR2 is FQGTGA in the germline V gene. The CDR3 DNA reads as TGTGCCAGCAGCTTAACGTCTAGCGGGAGGGGGACCGGGGAGCTGTTTTTT. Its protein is CASSLTSSGRGTGELFF.

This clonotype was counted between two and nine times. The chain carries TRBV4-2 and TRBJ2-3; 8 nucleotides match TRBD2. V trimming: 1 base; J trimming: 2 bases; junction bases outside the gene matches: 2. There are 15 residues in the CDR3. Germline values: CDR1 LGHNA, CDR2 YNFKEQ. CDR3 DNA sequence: TGTGCCAGCAGCCAAGTACTAGCGGACACAGATACGCAGTATTTT. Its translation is CASSQVLADTDTQYF.

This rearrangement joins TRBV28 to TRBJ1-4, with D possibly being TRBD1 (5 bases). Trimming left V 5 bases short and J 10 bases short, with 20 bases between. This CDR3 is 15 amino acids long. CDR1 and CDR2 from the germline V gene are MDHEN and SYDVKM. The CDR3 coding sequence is TGTGCCAGCAGTACCCCCAGGACGGTGGGGGGAAAACTGTTTTTT. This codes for CASSTPRTVGGKLFF.

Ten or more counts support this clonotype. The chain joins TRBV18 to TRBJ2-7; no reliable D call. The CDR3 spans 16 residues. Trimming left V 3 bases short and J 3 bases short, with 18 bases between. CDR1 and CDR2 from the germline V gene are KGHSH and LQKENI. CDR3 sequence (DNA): TGTGCCAGCTCACCGCCTGAAGGGCAGAGTTTCTACGAGCAGTACTTC. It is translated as CASSPPEGQSFYEQYF.

The DNA for the CDR3 is TGTGCCAGCAGCGCAGATGGGCGGGCCTACTCCTACGAGCAGTACTTC. It codes for CASSADGRAYSYEQYF. The genes are TRBV7-2 and TRBJ2-7, with a possible D match to TRBD2 (5 bases). The V gene lost 5 bases and the J gene lost 0 bases, with 17 bases spanning the gap. The CDR3 has 16 residues. Per germline, CDR1 SGHTA and CDR2 FQGNSA.

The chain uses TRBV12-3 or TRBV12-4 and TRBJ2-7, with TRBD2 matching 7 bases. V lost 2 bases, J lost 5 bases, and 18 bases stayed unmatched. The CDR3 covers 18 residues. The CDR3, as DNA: TGTGCCAGCAGTTTATACAGGCAGGAGCCCCAGCGGGAACACGAGCAGTACTTC. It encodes CASSLYRQEPQREHEQYF.

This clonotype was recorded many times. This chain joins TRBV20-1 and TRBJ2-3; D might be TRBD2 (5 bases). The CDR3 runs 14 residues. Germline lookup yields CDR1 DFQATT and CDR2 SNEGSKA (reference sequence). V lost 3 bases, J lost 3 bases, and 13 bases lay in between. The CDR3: CSASLRDWTDTQYF. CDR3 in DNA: TGCAGTGCTAGTTTGAGGGATTGGACAGATACGCAGTATTTT.

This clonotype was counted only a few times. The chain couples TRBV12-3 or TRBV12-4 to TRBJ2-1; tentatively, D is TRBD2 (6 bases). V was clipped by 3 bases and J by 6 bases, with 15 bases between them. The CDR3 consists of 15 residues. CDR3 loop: CASSFYTRRGNEQFF. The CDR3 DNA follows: TGTGCCAGCAGTTTTTACACGCGGCGGGGCAATGAGCAGTTCTTC.

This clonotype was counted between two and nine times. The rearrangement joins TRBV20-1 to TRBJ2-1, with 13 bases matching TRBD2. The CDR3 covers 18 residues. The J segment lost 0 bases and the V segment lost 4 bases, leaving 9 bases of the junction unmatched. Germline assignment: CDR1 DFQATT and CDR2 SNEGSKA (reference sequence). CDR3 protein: CSATRTSGSLSSYNEQFF. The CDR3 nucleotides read TGCAGTGCTACGCGGACTAGCGGGAGCCTCAGCTCCTACAATGAGCAGTTCTTC.